A selection of T cell receptor beta chains follows, all from one sample in a study of cytomegalovirus exposure and HLA in healthy donors. Assay: immunoSEQ multiplex PCR; the TCRdb copy retains only in-frame clones and omits some. The sample carries roughly 150,000 clones, approximately 91% recorded once. The sequenced sample consisted of PBMCs. These receptor sequences come from a woman between 18 and 29 years old in good health and CMV-seropositive. Both conserved end residues are part of each CDR3. The order of the fields is CDR3 length, V gene, CDR3 protein.

len: 13; v_gene: TRBV28; CDR3aa: CASSLSGFAGYTF
len: 15; v_gene: TRBV29-1; CDR3aa: CSVELRDRGTDTQYF
len: 16; v_gene: TRBV15; CDR3aa: CATSRAPDRDSTEAFF
len: 16; v_gene: TRBV25-1; CDR3aa: CASSDEGQRGNTEAFF
len: 13; v_gene: TRBV7-2; CDR3aa: CASSLGGAGELFF
len: 16; v_gene: TRBV7-9; CDR3aa: CASSLKVGQGGRSYTF
len: 13; v_gene: TRBV27; CDR3aa: CASSIRVSYEQYF
len: 13; v_gene: TRBV7-3; CDR3aa: CASSPTGGSQAFF
len: 16; v_gene: TRBV11-3; CDR3aa: CASSPSLGRVYNEQFF
len: 15; v_gene: TRBV12-5; CDR3aa: CASGLAKDSRYEQYF
len: 14; v_gene: TRBV28; CDR3aa: CASARSFGTDTQYF
len: 13; v_gene: TRBV10-3; CDR3aa: CAISDRQNTEAFF
len: 14; v_gene: TRBV27; CDR3aa: CASSLSSKKNIQYF
len: 17; v_gene: TRBV6-1; CDR3aa: CASSVYGTSGSSETQYF
len: 17; v_gene: TRBV5-1; CDR3aa: CASSLVWEGQGLYEQYF
len: 15; v_gene: TRBV11-2; CDR3aa: CASSSQAGTDYEQYF
len: 16; v_gene: TRBV10-3; CDR3aa: CAITPETGGSRGELFF
len: 14; v_gene: TRBV7-9; CDR3aa: CASSPSAGLYGYTF
len: 18; v_gene: TRBV5-8; CDR3aa: CASSSRDRGLLGRETQYF
len: 13; v_gene: TRBV11-3; CDR3aa: CASSAGPPETQYF
len: 17; v_gene: TRBV19; CDR3aa: CASSIGGAGGGTGELFF
len: 15; v_gene: TRBV7-9; CDR3aa: CASSLGHPMNTEAFF
len: 11; v_gene: TRBV6-1; CDR3aa: CASSDLSEQYF
len: 15; v_gene: TRBV11-3; CDR3aa: CASSSHHGGSYEQYF
len: 15; v_gene: TRBV5-6; CDR3aa: CASSLKGQGAGEQYF
len: 13; v_gene: TRBV4-3; CDR3aa: CASSQDRRNEAFF
len: 15; v_gene: TRBV16; CDR3aa: CASSYHAGGNYGYTF
len: 13; v_gene: TRBV6-1; CDR3aa: CASSPTGLETQYF
len: 16; v_gene: TRBV7-6; CDR3aa: CASSDTGGVAGSEQYF
len: 13; v_gene: TRBV27; CDR3aa: CASNQRRNTEAFF
len: 15; v_gene: TRBV15; CDR3aa: CATSSRNSGANVLTF
len: 13; v_gene: TRBV6-1; CDR3aa: CASNGQGVYGYTF
len: 17; v_gene: TRBV5-8; CDR3aa: CASSLRAGTSGSNEQFF
len: 14; v_gene: TRBV19; CDR3aa: CASSINSLNQPQHF
len: 14; v_gene: TRBV5-4; CDR3aa: CASSLFRPTDTQYF
len: 15; v_gene: TRBV10-3; CDR3aa: CAISEPPRTGNTIYF
len: 15; v_gene: TRBV29-1; CDR3aa: CSVEVAGNSYNEQFF
len: 13; v_gene: TRBV13; CDR3aa: CASSQKRGWEQYF
len: 15; v_gene: TRBV7-9; CDR3aa: CASSPTAGSTDTQYF
len: 15; v_gene: TRBV19; CDR3aa: CASSMRADPSYEQYF
len: 12; v_gene: TRBV9; CDR3aa: CASSVTGNGYTF
len: 13; v_gene: TRBV18; CDR3aa: CASSPPVHYGYTF
len: 15; v_gene: TRBV9; CDR3aa: CASSPRPTNSYEQYF
len: 14; v_gene: TRBV19; CDR3aa: CASRKQGTNQPQHF
len: 17; v_gene: TRBV7-2; CDR3aa: CASSLSPVPLAPYEQYF
len: 15; v_gene: TRBV30; CDR3aa: CAWSRETAGNQPQHF
len: 15; v_gene: TRBV6-1; CDR3aa: CASSVLSGLNEKLFF
len: 17; v_gene: TRBV11-3; CDR3aa: CASSSLTSGISYNEQFF
len: 13; v_gene: TRBV2; CDR3aa: CASSLRLEETQYF
len: 13; v_gene: TRBV28; CDR3aa: CASLGDRVYEQYF
len: 12; v_gene: TRBV14; CDR3aa: CASSQGAGEQFF
len: 18; v_gene: TRBV4-3; CDR3aa: CASSLDFRASGGTDTQYF
len: 14; v_gene: TRBV29-1; CDR3aa: CSVVLDRVNTEAFF
len: 15; v_gene: TRBV2; CDR3aa: CASSEELGLYNEQFF
len: 14; v_gene: TRBV11-1; CDR3aa: CASSGGVAKNIQYF